This T cell receptor beta chain is drawn from a study of technical replicates of blood from a few donors. Measured with immunoSEQ multiplex PCR; TCRdb has only the in-frame clones, and not every one. The table includes some 11,000 clones, 94% detected once. Looked up from germline, CDR1 is SGHAT and CDR2 is FQNNGV. CDR3 length: 14 amino acids. The V gene end was trimmed by 2 bases and the J gene end by 3 bases; junction bases not matched to a gene: 3. The genes are TRBV11-2 and TRBJ2-7, with 8 bases matching TRBD2. The sequenced sample consisted of PBMCs. This clonotype originated in a human donor in good health. CDR3 protein: CASSLMSGSYEQYF. CDR3 in DNA: TGTGCCAGCAGCTTAATGAGCGGGAGCTACGAGCAGTACTTC.